The 29 T cell receptor beta chains given below trace back to one sample, sequenced in a study of T-cell memory formation after mild COVID-19. TCRdb re-derived calls from the 5' RACE reads in MiXCR, one entry per CDR3 protein. The profile shows about 270,000 distinct CDR3 sequences, more than 15% of them singletons. The sample was PBMCs or a T cell subset sorted from them (not recorded which). The receptors originated from a man aged 18 to 35 who had mild COVID-19 (a few samples of this study predate the infection). Cell type and time point are not known.

The CDR3 protein is CATSSASAGAQETQYF. The DNA of the CDR3 is TGTGCCACCAGCAGCGCTTCGGCGGGGGCTCAAGAGACCCAGTACTTC. The chain employs TRBV15 and TRBJ2-5; weak D call: TRBD2 (7 bases). In germline, CDR1 is LNHNV, CDR2 YYDKDF (reference sequence). The CDR3 covers 16 residues. With 3 bases removed from V and 2 bases from J, the gap between germline ends came to 16 bases.

The CDR3 loop reads CASSSQGGSPLHF. CDR3 nucleotides: TGTGCCAGCAGTTCCCAAGGAGGATCACCCCTCCACTTT. V gene TRBV27 combines with J gene TRBJ1-6; D uncertain. Germline V CDR1 and CDR2: MNHEY, SMNVEV (reference sequence). Trimming left V 4 bases short and J 10 bases short, with 11 bases between. The CDR3 consists of 13 residues.

This clonotype was seen many times. The genes are TRBV4-3 and TRBJ2-3, with D possibly matching TRBD2 (6 bases). Trimming removed 0 bases from V and 1 base from J, with 14 bases in between. The germline gives CDR1 LGHNA, CDR2 YSLEER. This CDR3 has 17 amino acids. The CDR3 reads CASSQDLPGGGTDTQYF. The CDR3 coding sequence is TGCGCCAGCAGCCAAGACTTACCTGGAGGGGGCACAGATACGCAGTATTTT.

CDR3 residues: CASSARQDSYEQYF. CDR3 nucleotides: TGTGCCAGCAGCGCTCGACAGGACTCCTACGAGCAGTACTTC. This sequence joins TRBV7-9 and TRBJ2-7; tentatively, D is TRBD1 (6 bases). The CDR3 runs 14 residues. Germline loops: CDR1 SEHNR, CDR2 FQNEAQ (reference sequence). The V and J ends lost 5 bases and 0 bases respectively, with 11 bases between them.

The CDR3 DNA follows: TGTGCCACCAGCAGAGATCCGGCAGGGGTCAGATATGGCTACACCTTC. This sequence encodes CATSRDPAGVRYGYTF. The chain joins TRBV15 to TRBJ1-2; TRBD1 might be the D (6 bases). Germline V lookup: CDR1 LNHNV, CDR2 YYDKDF (reference sequence). The CDR3 extends over 16 amino acids. The ends were cut back, 0 bases at V and 5 bases at J, with 16 bases in the middle.

This clonotype was seen only a few times. The chain couples TRBV12-3 or TRBV12-4 to TRBJ2-2; tentatively, D is TRBD1 (5 bases). The CDR3 totals 12 residues. The V end was cut by 10 bases, the J end by 5 bases, with 11 bases between. CDR3 in DNA: TGTGCCATAACAGGTTTTACCGGGGAGCTGTTTTTT. Residues: CAITGFTGELFF.

V is TRBV7-6 and J is TRBJ1-2, with D maybe TRBD1 (6 bases). CDR1 is SGHVS, CDR2 FNYEAQ, per germline. V shed 4 bases and J shed 8 bases, with 17 bases lying between them. There are 14 residues in the CDR3. DNA of the CDR3: TGTGCCAGCAGCTCATCCGGGGGCAGAGGGGGCTACACCTTC. Translating it yields CASSSSGGRGGYTF.

This clonotype was seen only a few times. This chain uses TRBV6-5 with TRBJ1-4; D gene uncertain. Germline CDR1 and CDR2: MNHEY and SVGAGI. This CDR3 is built from 12 residues. V lost 5 bases to trimming and J lost 12 bases, with 13 bases between them. CDR3: CASSPRFGELFF. The CDR3 coding sequence is TGTGCCAGCAGTCCCCGGTTCGGGGAACTGTTTTTT.

This clonotype was picked up a small number of times. The chain couples TRBV6-6 to TRBJ1-2; D is ambiguous. Germline lookup yields CDR1 MNHNY and CDR2 SVGAGI (reference sequence). This CDR3 region has 11 residues. V lost 8 bases, J lost 8 bases, and 12 bases lay in between. This CDR3 is CASREVNGYTF. DNA of the CDR3: TGTGCCAGCCGTGAGGTGAACGGCTACACCTTC.

This rearrangement joins TRBV12-3 or TRBV12-4 to TRBJ2-6; D gene unclear. The ends were cut back, 8 bases at V and 1 base at J, with 6 bases in the middle. This CDR3 is 13 amino acids long. The CDR3 region is CASRKSGANVLTF. CDR3 DNA sequence: TGTGCCAGCCGGAAGTCTGGGGCCAACGTCCTGACTTTC.

CDR3 bases: TGTGCCACCCAGCTCGGGACTAGCGGGGGGATGCGTGAGCAGTTCTTC. Protein product: CATQLGTSGGMREQFF. The rearrangement joins TRBV7-6 to TRBJ2-1, with 15 bases aligning to TRBD2. CDR1 is SGHVS and CDR2 is FNYEAQ in the germline V gene. This CDR3 is 16 amino acids long. The V segment lost 10 bases and the J segment 9 bases; nucleotides outside the gene matches: 13.

The chain joins TRBV20-1 to TRBJ2-7; 7 bases fit TRBD2. V gave up 4 bases and J gave up 3 bases; unmatched junction bases: 6. CDR1 is DFQATT, CDR2 SNEGSKA, per germline (reference sequence). This CDR3 has 13 amino acids. DNA of the CDR3: TGCAGTGCTACCGGGGGGAGCGTCTACGAGCAGTACTTC. Amino acids: CSATGGSVYEQYF.

This clonotype was detected a few times. V is TRBV20-1 and J is TRBJ2-3, with a possible D match to TRBD2 (8 bases). Germline V lookup: CDR1 DFQATT, CDR2 SNEGSKA (reference sequence). V was pared by 5 bases and J by 5 bases, with 17 bases between. The CDR3 covers 14 residues. CDR3 loop: CSAPDRAGGDTQYF. The CDR3 DNA reads as TGCAGTGCTCCCGACAGGGCGGGGGGAGATACGCAGTATTTT.

The rearrangement uses TRBV30 and TRBJ2-3; D unclear. Germline assignment: CDR1 GTSNPN and CDR2 SVGIG (reference sequence). V was cut by 0 bases and J by 1 base, with 2 bases left in between. CDR3 length: 12 residues. The CDR3 spells CAWSVGTDTQYF. In DNA, the CDR3 is TGTGCCTGGAGTGTGGGCACAGATACGCAGTATTTT.

This clonotype appeared a few times. The chain joins TRBV5-5 to TRBJ2-1, with 8 bases matching TRBD2. The CDR3 totals 20 residues. Germline loops: CDR1 SGHKS, CDR2 YYEKEE (reference sequence). With V trimmed by 4 bases and J by 0 bases, 18 bases remained unmatched. CDR3 bases: TGTGCCAGCAGCGCCCGGGGGGTAGTAGCGGGGACCAGCTCCTACAATGAGCAGTTCTTC. It translates to CASSARGVVAGTSSYNEQFF.

The table lists this clonotype with a few counts. The rearrangement links TRBV7-2 to TRBJ2-3; TRBD2 agrees at 10 bases. Germline-derived CDR1 and CDR2 are SGHTA and FQGNSA. Trimming cost V 5 bases and J 6 bases; bases outside gene matches: 8. The CDR3 runs to 15 residues. This CDR3 reads CASSLLAGVADTQYF. CDR3 DNA: TGTGCCAGCAGCCTCCTAGCGGGGGTCGCGGATACGCAGTATTTT.

The chain carries TRBV4-1 and TRBJ2-7, with D perhaps TRBD2 (6 bases). Germline CDR1 and CDR2: MGHRA and YSYEKL. The length of the CDR3 is 16 residues. Between the trimmed V and J ends, which lost 3 bases and 6 bases, there was a span of 21 bases. CDR3 nucleotides: TGCGCCAGCAGCCACTCCAAAGGCTCGTCCGGGGGCGAGCAGTACTTC. Its protein is CASSHSKGSSGGEQYF.

This clonotype was seen more than once but under ten times. The genes are TRBV7-9 and TRBJ1-2; possibly TRBD1 for D (6 bases). Trimming took off 4 bases at V and 3 bases at J, with 18 bases between the two ends. The CDR3 sequence is 16 residues long. Germline CDR1 reads SEHNR; CDR2 reads FQNEAQ (reference sequence). CDR3 protein: CASSSVLAGGDYGYTF. Here the CDR3 DNA reads TGTGCCAGCAGCTCCGTGTTGGCGGGGGGCGACTATGGCTACACCTTC.

In this sample, this clonotype turned up a few times. The chain employs TRBV3-1 and TRBJ2-3, with D uncertain. The CDR3 has 14 residues. Germline-derived CDR1 and CDR2 are LGHDT and YNNKEL (reference sequence). V gave up 4 bases and J gave up 1 base, with 9 bases separating them. In DNA form, the CDR3 reads TGTGCCAGCAGCCCTACGGTAGGCACAGATACGCAGTATTTT. This translates into CASSPTVGTDTQYF.

This rearrangement joins TRBV15 to TRBJ1-1; D might be TRBD1 (5 bases). Germline V gene data show CDR1 as LNHNV and CDR2 as YYDKDF (reference sequence). Trimming removed 5 bases from V and 0 bases from J, with 16 bases in between. This CDR3 comprises 16 residues. The CDR3 reads CATSRPPGQLNTEAFF. In DNA, the CDR3 is TGTGCCACCAGCCGCCCCCCGGGGCAGCTGAACACTGAAGCTTTCTTT.

This chain joins TRBV7-2 and TRBJ2-1; 8 bases align to TRBD2. The ends lost 4 bases at V and 0 bases at J; junction bases unmatched: 2. The V gene's germline CDR1 is SGHTA and CDR2 FQGNSA. The CDR3 has 15 residues. The CDR3: CASSSGGLSYNEQFF. The CDR3, as DNA: TGTGCCAGCAGCTCGGGGGGGCTCTCCTACAATGAGCAGTTCTTC.

The CDR3 sequence is CSVAVQANTGELFF. CDR3 DNA: TGCAGCGTTGCGGTACAGGCGAACACCGGGGAGCTGTTTTTT. The V and J genes are TRBV29-1 and TRBJ2-2; maybe TRBD1 (5 bases). The CDR3 runs to 14 residues. V gave up 4 bases and J gave up 0 bases, with 9 bases separating them. Germline CDR1 and CDR2: SQVTM and ANQGSEA.

The rearrangement links TRBV7-2 to TRBJ2-5, with a tentative D call TRBD1 (6 bases). V was trimmed by 5 bases and J by 0 bases, leaving 10 bases between them. This CDR3 comprises 14 residues. Germline V lookup: CDR1 SGHTA, CDR2 FQGNSA. The CDR3 DNA is TGTGCCAGCAGCACACAGGGATACCAAGAGACCCAGTACTTC. It codes for CASSTQGYQETQYF.

The rearrangement links TRBV25-1 to TRBJ2-1; TRBD2 is a possible D gene (5 bases). Germline V lookup: CDR1 MGHDK, CDR2 SYGVNS. There are 12 residues in the CDR3. Trimming stripped 4 bases from V and 10 bases from J, with 11 bases between. The CDR3 loop reads CASSGPGEEQFF. The DNA for the CDR3 is TGTGCCAGCAGTGGCCCCGGGGAGGAGCAGTTCTTC.

This clonotype appeared a few times. This chain connects TRBV20-1 to TRBJ2-7, with D possibly being TRBD1 or TRBD2 (5 bases each). The germline V gene encodes CDR1 DFQATT and CDR2 SNEGSKA (reference sequence). The CDR3 runs to 14 residues. Between the trimmed V and J ends, which lost 0 bases and 0 bases, there was a span of 9 bases. The CDR3 nucleotides are TGCAGTGCTAGAGATCCAGGGACCTCCTACGAGCAGTACTTC. This translates into CSARDPGTSYEQYF.

This clonotype was picked up a small number of times. The chain links TRBV4-1 to TRBJ1-5, with 7 bases lining up with TRBD1. The CDR3 is 16 amino acids. Per the germline V gene, CDR1 is MGHRA and CDR2 is YSYEKL. The junction had 3 bases not matched to a gene; V was cut back by 1 base and J by 0 bases. The CDR3 is CASSQAGTVSNQPQHF. For the CDR3, the DNA is TGCGCCAGCAGCCAAGCCGGGACAGTTAGCAATCAGCCCCAGCATTTT.

Turning to this clonotype: Its ends do not fully match the called genes, so a read error is possible. The gene calls are TRBV5-1 and TRBJ2-3; the D is unclear. The CDR3 runs to 13 residues. Germline values: CDR1 SGHRS, CDR2 YFSETQ. This chain's CDR3 is CASRLAAPDTQYF. In DNA form, the CDR3 reads TGCGCCAGCAGGTTGGCAGCGCCAGATACGCAGTATTTT.

At least ten counts were recorded for this clonotype. V usage is TRBV25-1 and J usage is TRBJ2-7; 9 bases are shared with TRBD1. Germline assignment: CDR1 MGHDK and CDR2 SYGVNS. The V and J ends lost 8 bases and 5 bases, in that order; junction bases with no gene match: 13. The CDR3 runs 15 residues. Here the CDR3 reads CASSPGITGGHEQYV. CDR3 nucleotide sequence: TGTGCCAGCTCCCCGGGGATCACAGGGGGCCACGAGCAGTACGTC.

The J gene is TRBJ2-5, the V gene TRBV6-5; 7 positions match TRBD1. CDR3 size: 16 residues. The V segment lost 6 bases and the J segment 0 bases; nucleotides outside the gene matches: 10. From germline, CDR1 is MNHEY and CDR2 SVGAGI. For the CDR3, the DNA is TGTGCCAGCAGCGACCGGGGCAGGGGGTACCAAGAGACCCAGTACTTC. Protein: CASSDRGRGYQETQYF.